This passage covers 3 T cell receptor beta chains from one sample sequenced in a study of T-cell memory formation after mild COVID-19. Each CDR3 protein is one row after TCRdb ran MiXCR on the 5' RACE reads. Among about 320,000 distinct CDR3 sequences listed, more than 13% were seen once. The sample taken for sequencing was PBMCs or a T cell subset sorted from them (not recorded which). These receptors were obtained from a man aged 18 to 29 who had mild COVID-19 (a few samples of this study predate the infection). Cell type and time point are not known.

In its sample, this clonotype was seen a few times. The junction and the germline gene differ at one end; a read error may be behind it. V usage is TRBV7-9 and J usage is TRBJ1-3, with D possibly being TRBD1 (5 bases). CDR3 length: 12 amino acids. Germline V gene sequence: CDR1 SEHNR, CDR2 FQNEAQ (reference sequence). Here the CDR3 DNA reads TGTGCCAGCAGCTTTGGGTTGGCAGGGTCAGCGTTT. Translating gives CASSFGLAGSAF.

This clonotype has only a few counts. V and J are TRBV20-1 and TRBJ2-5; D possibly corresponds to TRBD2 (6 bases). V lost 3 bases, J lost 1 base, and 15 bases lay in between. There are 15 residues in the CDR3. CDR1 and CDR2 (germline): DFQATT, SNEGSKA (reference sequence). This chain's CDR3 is CSASPRAGSQETQYF. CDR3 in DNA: TGCAGTGCTAGTCCCCGGGCGGGGAGCCAAGAGACCCAGTACTTC.

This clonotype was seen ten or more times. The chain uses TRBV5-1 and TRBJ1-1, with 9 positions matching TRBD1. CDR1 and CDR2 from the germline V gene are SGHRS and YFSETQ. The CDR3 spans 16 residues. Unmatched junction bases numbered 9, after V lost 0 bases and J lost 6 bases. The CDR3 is CASSLADPGQGAEAFF. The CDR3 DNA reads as TGCGCCAGCAGCTTGGCGGACCCGGGACAGGGCGCTGAAGCTTTCTTT.